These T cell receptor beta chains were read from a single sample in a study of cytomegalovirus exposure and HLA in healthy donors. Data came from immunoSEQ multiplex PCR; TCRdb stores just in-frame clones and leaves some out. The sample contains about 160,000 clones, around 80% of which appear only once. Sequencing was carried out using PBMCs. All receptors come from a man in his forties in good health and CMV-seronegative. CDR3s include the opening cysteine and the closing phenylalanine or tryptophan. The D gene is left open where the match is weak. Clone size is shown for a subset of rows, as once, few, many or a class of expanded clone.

CASSLDTNSYEQYF,TGCGCCAGCAGCTTGGACACGAACTCCTACGAGCAGTACTTC,TRBJ2-7,NA,TRBV5-1,NA
CASSSNGAQQFF,TGTGCCAGCAGCTCGAATGGAGCCCAGCAGTTCTTC,TRBJ2-1,NA,TRBV7-2,NA
CASGQGIAGNTIYF,TGTGCCAGCGGACAGGGGATTGCTGGAAACACCATATATTTT,TRBJ1-3,NA,TRBV2,TRBD1
CAWSSPGLNTGELFF,TGTGCCTGGAGTTCTCCGGGACTTAACACCGGGGAGCTGTTTTTT,TRBJ2-2,NA,TRBV30,NA
CASSLDGRGEETQYF,TGCGCCAGCAGCTTGGATGGCAGGGGGGAGGAGACCCAGTACTTC,TRBJ2-5,once,TRBV5-1,NA
CASSDNRNGYTF,TGTGCCAGCAGTGATAACAGGAATGGCTACACCTTC,TRBJ1-2,NA,TRBV6-1,NA
CASRKDRGLYEQYF,TGTGCCAGCAGAAAGGACAGGGGGCTCTACGAGCAGTACTTC,TRBJ2-7,NA,TRBV5-4,TRBD1
CASSRDILGDSPLHF,TGCGCCAGCAGCAGGGACATCCTGGGTGATTCACCCCTCCACTTT,TRBJ1-6,NA,TRBV5-1,NA
CASSPRDTAYEQYF,TGTGCCAGTAGCCCCCGGGACACCGCCTACGAGCAGTACTTC,TRBJ2-7,NA,TRBV19,NA
CASSFGLTNYGYTF,TGTGCCAGCAGCTTCGGACTTACTAACTATGGCTACACCTTC,TRBJ1-2,NA,TRBV7-2,NA
CASSSGMAQYF,TGTGCCAGCAGCTCCGGGATGGCGCAGTATTTT,TRBJ2-3,NA,TRBV11-2,NA
CATSGDRVQTQYF,TGTGCCACCAGCGGGGACAGGGTGCAGACCCAGTACTTC,TRBJ2-5,NA,TRBV15,TRBD1
CATPGGNGQNTGELFF,TGTGCCACCCCAGGCGGGAATGGTCAGAACACCGGGGAGCTGTTTTTT,TRBJ2-2,NA,TRBV19,NA
CASTPRGLAGGLEQYF,TGTGCCAGCACCCCCAGGGGACTAGCGGGAGGACTCGAGCAGTACTTC,TRBJ2-7,NA,TRBV28,TRBD2
CATSRENGQGILF,TGTGCCACCAGCAGAGAAAACGGACAGGGGATACTCTTC,TRBJ2-7,NA,TRBV15,TRBD1
CASSSGTTGEQYF,TGTGCCAGCAGCTCTGGGACAACGGGGGAGCAGTACTTC,TRBJ2-7,NA,TRBV7-2,NA
CASSLSGTGPGEQYF,TGTGCCAGCAGCTTATCCGGGACAGGTCCGGGTGAGCAGTACTTC,TRBJ2-7,once,TRBV7-6,TRBD1
CASSVLTSKETQYF,TGTGCCAGCAGTGTACTGACTAGCAAAGAGACCCAGTACTTC,TRBJ2-5,NA,TRBV2,TRBD2
CASSFGGGSNQPQHF,TGTGCCAGCAGTTTCGGGGGGGGCTCTAATCAGCCCCAGCATTTT,TRBJ1-5,NA,TRBV27,NA
CATSREGVGELFF,TGTGCCACCAGCAGAGAGGGAGTAGGGGAGCTGTTTTTT,TRBJ2-2,NA,TRBV15,NA
CASSEYTGGEQYF,TGTGCCAGCAGTGAATATACGGGTGGCGAGCAGTACTTC,TRBJ2-7,few,TRBV6-1,NA
CATSRRTGGYEQYF,TGTGCCACCAGCAGGAGGACAGGGGGCTACGAGCAGTACTTC,TRBJ2-7,NA,TRBV15,TRBD1
CASSLRDNTDTQYF,TGTGCCAGCAGCCTCCGGGACAACACAGATACGCAGTATTTT,TRBJ2-3,NA,TRBV11-3,NA
CASSDGTVSGSDTQYF,TGTGCCAGCAGTGACGGGACGGTTAGCGGGTCAGATACGCAGTATTTT,TRBJ2-3,NA,TRBV6-4,TRBD2
CASIESGSIGEQFF,TGCGCCAGCATCGAGAGCGGGAGTATCGGTGAGCAGTTCTTC,TRBJ2-1,NA,TRBV5-1,TRBD2
CASSIGAGATEAFF,TGTGCCAGTAGTATAGGGGCAGGGGCAACTGAAGCTTTCTTT,TRBJ1-1,NA,TRBV19,NA
CASSLFEAETQYF,TGTGCCAGCAGCCTTTTCGAGGCAGAGACCCAGTACTTC,TRBJ2-5,NA,TRBV5-6,NA
CASRTPDRGEYEQYF,TGTGCCAGCAGAACCCCTGACAGGGGGGAGTACGAGCAGTACTTC,TRBJ2-7,NA,TRBV6-6,TRBD1
CASSTTGDNQPQHF,TGTGCCAGTAGTACGACAGGGGACAATCAGCCCCAGCATTTT,TRBJ1-5,once,TRBV19,TRBD1
CASSDSPGTDTQYF,TGTGCCAGCAGTGACTCGCCGGGGACAGATACGCAGTATTTT,TRBJ2-3,NA,TRBV6-4,NA
CASSTTYEQYF,TGTGCCAGCAGCACAACCTACGAGCAGTACTTC,TRBJ2-7,NA,TRBV5-5,NA
CSSSKRKLTGGGTDTQYF,TGTTCCAGCAGCAAAAGAAAATTGACAGGGGGCGGCACAGATACGCAGTATTTT,TRBJ2-3,NA,TRBV7-9,TRBD1
CASSLGSLSGRAAKNSQYF,TGTGCCAGCAGCTTAGGGTCCCTTAGCGGGAGGGCCGCCAAAAACAGTCAGTACTTC,TRBJ2-4,NA,TRBV7-2,TRBD2
CASSLGGDRRYNSPLHF,TGCGCCAGCAGCTTGGGGGGGGACCGCCGCTATAATTCACCCCTCCACTTT,TRBJ1-6,NA,TRBV5-1,NA
CASSVDPGGTYNEQFF,TGTGCCAGCAGCGTAGACCCGGGAGGGACCTACAATGAGCAGTTCTTC,TRBJ2-1,NA,TRBV9,TRBD2
CASSTLVWDFTYEQYF,TGTGCCAGCAGTACCCTCGTTTGGGACTTCACCTACGAGCAGTACTTC,TRBJ2-7,once,TRBV27,NA
CASSYSSRGVDSPLHF,TGTGCCAGCAGTTACTCGAGCAGGGGCGTAGATTCACCCCTCCACTTT,TRBJ1-6,few,TRBV6-5,NA
CASSLLAGGEQYF,TGTGCCAGCAGCTTACTAGCGGGAGGAGAGCAGTACTTC,TRBJ2-7,NA,TRBV7-9,TRBD2
CASSLRLAGRLTGELFF,TGTGCCAGCAGTTTACGGCTAGCGGGAAGACTCACCGGGGAGCTGTTTTTT,TRBJ2-2,NA,TRBV28,TRBD2
CAWARGGTGANVLTF,TGTGCCTGGGCTAGGGGGGGGACCGGGGCCAACGTCCTGACTTTC,TRBJ2-6,NA,TRBV30,NA
CASSEARDSYEQYF,TGTGCCAGCAGTGAGGCCCGGGACTCCTACGAGCAGTACTTC,TRBJ2-7,NA,TRBV6-1,NA
CAWRPAGGNEQFF,TGTGCCTGGAGACCAGCGGGAGGGAATGAGCAGTTCTTC,TRBJ2-1,NA,TRBV30,TRBD2
CASSGDRFNEKLFF,TGTGCCAGCTCAGGGGACAGATTTAATGAAAAACTGTTTTTT,TRBJ1-4,NA,TRBV7-2,TRBD1
CASRQTENYGYTF,TGTGCCAGCAGACAAACAGAAAACTATGGCTACACCTTC,TRBJ1-2,NA,TRBV28,NA
CASSLTAGTRNEQFF,TGTGCCAGCAGCTTGACGGCCGGGACTAGAAATGAGCAGTTCTTC,TRBJ2-1,NA,TRBV7-8,TRBD2
CASSPGERWGYTF,TGTGCCAGCAGCCCCGGGGAGCGTTGGGGCTACACCTTC,TRBJ1-2,NA,TRBV5-4,NA
CASRGRSSGNEQYF,TGTGCCAGCAGAGGCAGGTCGTCAGGGAACGAGCAGTACTTC,TRBJ2-7,once,TRBV2,NA